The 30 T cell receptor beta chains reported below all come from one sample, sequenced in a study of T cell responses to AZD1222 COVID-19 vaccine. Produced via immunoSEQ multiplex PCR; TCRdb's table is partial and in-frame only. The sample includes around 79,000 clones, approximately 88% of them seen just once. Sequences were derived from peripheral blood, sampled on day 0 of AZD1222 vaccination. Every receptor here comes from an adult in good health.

In nucleotides, the CDR3 is TGTGCCAGCAGGGCATTCGTCCGAACGAACACAGATACGCAGTATTTT. Its translation: CASRAFVRTNTDTQYF. The chain couples TRBV5-8 to TRBJ2-3; D is unresolved. This CDR3 has 16 amino acids. Trimming pared 5 bases from V and 2 bases from J, leaving 18 bases between. Germline assignment: CDR1 SGHTS and CDR2 YDEGEE. Full variable domain (missing parts from reference TRBV5-8 and TRBJ2-3): EAGVTQSPTHLIKTRGQQATLRCSPISGHTSVYWYQQALGLGLQFLLWYDEGEERNRGNFPPRFSGRQFPNYSSELNVNALELEDSALYLCASRAFVRTNTDTQYFGPGTRLTVL.

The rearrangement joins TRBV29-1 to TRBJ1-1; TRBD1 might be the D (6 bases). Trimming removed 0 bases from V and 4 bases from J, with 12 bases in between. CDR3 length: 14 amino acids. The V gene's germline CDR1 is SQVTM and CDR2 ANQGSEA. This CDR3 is CSVEDSGARTEAFF. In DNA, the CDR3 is TGCAGCGTTGAAGATTCGGGGGCTCGCACTGAAGCTTTCTTT.

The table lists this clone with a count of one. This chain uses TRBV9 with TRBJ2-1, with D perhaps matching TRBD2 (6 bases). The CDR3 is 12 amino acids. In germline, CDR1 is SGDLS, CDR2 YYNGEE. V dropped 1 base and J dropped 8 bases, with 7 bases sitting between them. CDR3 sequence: CASSVWGDEQFF. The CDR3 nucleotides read TGTGCCAGCAGCGTATGGGGGGATGAGCAGTTCTTC.

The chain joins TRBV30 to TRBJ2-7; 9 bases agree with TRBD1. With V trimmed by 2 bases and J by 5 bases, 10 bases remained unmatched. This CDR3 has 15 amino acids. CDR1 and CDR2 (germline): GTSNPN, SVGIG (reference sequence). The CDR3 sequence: CAWSKWGQGGNEQYF. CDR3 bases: TGTGCCTGGAGTAAATGGGGACAGGGAGGGAACGAGCAGTACTTC.

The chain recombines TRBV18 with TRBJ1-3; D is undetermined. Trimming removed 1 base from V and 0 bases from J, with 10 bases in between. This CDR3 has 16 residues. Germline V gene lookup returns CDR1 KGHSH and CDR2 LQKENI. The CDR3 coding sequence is TGTGCCAGCTCACCACTTACCGCCCACTCTGGAAACACCATATATTTT. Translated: CASSPLTAHSGNTIYF.

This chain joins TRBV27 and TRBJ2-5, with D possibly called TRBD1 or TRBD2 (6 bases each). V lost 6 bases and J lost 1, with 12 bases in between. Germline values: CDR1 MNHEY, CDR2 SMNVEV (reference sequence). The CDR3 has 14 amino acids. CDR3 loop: CASRRGGFQETQYF. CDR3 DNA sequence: TGTGCCAGCAGACGAGGGGGGTTCCAAGAGACCCAGTACTTC.

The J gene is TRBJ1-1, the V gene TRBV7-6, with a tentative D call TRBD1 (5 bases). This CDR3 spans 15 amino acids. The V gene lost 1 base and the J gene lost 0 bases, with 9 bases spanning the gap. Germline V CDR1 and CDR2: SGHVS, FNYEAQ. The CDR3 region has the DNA TGTGCCAGCAGCTTAGGGGAGGGGATGAACACTGAAGCTTTCTTT. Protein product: CASSLGEGMNTEAFF.

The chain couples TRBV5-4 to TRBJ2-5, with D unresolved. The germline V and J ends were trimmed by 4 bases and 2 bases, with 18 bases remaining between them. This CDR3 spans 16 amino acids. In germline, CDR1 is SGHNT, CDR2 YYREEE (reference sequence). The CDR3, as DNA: TGTGCCAGCAGCCACCCGGCTACCGGGTCGCAAGAGACCCAGTACTTC. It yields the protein CASSHPATGSQETQYF.

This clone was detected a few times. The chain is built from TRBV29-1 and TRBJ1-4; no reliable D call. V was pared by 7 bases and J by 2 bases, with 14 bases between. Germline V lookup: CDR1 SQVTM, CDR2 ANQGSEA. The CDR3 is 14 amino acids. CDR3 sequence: CSAGADGTNEKLFF. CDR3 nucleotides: TGCAGCGCCGGAGCGGACGGTACTAATGAAAAACTGTTTTTT.

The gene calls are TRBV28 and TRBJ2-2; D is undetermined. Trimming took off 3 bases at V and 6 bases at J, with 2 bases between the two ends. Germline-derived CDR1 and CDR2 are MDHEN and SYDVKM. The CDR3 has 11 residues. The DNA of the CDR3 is TGTGCCAGCAGTTTTCCCGGGGAGCTGTTTTTT. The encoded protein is CASSFPGELFF. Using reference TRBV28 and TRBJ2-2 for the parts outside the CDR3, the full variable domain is DVKVTQSSRYLVKRTGEKVFLECVQDMDHENMFWYRQDPGLGLRLIYFSYDVKMKEKGDIPEGYSVSREKKERFSLILESASTNQTSMYLCASSFPGELFFGEGSRLTVL.

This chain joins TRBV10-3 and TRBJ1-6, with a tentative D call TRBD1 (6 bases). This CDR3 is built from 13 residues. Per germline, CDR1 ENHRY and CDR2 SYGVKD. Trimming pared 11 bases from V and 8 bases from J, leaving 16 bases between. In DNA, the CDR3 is TGTGCCGCTAGGGACACGCGGGATTCACCCCTCCACTTT. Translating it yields CAARDTRDSPLHF.

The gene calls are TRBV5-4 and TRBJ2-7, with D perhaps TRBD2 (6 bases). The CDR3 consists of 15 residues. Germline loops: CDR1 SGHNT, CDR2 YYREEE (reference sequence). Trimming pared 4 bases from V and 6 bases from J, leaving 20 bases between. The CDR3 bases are TGTGCCAGCAGCACGGGACTGGTGAGGGGTATCGAGCAGTACTTC. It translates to CASSTGLVRGIEQYF.

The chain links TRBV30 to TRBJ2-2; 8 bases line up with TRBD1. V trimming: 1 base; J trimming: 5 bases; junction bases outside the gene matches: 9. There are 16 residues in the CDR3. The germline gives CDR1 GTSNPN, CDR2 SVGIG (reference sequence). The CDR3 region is CAWSEGTGPYTGELFF. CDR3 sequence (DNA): TGTGCCTGGAGTGAGGGGACAGGACCTTATACCGGGGAGCTGTTTTTT.

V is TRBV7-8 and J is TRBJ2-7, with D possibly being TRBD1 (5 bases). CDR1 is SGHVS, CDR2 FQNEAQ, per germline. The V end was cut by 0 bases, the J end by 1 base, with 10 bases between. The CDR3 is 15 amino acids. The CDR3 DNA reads TGTGCCAGCAGCTTAGCCCCCCAGGGTTCCTACGAGCAGTACTTC. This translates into CASSLAPQGSYEQYF.

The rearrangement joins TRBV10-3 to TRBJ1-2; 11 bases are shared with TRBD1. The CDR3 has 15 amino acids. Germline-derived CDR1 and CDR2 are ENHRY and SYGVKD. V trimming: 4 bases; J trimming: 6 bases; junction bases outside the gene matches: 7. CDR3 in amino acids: CAISVGTGGVDGYTF. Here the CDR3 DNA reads TGTGCCATCAGTGTAGGGACAGGGGGAGTTGATGGCTACACCTTC.

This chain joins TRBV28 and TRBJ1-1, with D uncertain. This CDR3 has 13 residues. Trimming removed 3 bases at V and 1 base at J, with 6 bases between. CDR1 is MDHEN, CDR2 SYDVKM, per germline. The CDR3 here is CASSLAGNTEAFF. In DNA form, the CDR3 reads TGTGCCAGCAGTTTGGCGGGGAACACTGAAGCTTTCTTT.

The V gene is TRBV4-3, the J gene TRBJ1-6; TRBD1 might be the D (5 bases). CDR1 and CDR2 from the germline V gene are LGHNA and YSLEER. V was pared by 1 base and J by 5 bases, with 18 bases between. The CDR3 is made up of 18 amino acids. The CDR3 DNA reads TGCGCCAGCAGCCAAGGCCGGGGGGGTTTGGAGGATAATTCACCCCTCCACTTT. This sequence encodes CASSQGRGGLEDNSPLHF.

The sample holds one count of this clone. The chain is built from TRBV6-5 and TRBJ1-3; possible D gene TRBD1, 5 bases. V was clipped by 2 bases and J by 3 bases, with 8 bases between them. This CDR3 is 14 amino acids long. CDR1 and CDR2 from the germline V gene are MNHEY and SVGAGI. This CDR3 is CASSYGQGGNTIYF. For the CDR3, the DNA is TGTGCCAGCAGTTACGGGCAGGGTGGAAACACCATATATTTT.

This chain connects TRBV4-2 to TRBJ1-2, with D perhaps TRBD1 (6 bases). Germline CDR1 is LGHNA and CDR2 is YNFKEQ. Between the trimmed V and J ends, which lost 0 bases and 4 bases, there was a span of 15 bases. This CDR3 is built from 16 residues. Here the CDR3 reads CASSQDWGGAGYGYTF. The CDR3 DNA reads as TGTGCCAGCAGCCAAGATTGGGGGGGGGCTGGCTATGGCTACACCTTC.

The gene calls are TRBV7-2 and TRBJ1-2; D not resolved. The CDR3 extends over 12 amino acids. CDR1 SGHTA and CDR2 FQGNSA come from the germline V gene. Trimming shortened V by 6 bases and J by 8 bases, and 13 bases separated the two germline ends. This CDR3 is CASRQPAEGYTF. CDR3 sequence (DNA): TGTGCCAGCAGACAGCCGGCGGAAGGCTACACCTTC.

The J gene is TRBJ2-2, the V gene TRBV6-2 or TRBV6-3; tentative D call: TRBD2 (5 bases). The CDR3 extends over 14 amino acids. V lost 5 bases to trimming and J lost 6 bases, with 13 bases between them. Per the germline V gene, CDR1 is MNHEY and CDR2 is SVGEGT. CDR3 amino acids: CASSRGLYSGELFF. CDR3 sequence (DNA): TGTGCCAGCAGTAGAGGGCTGTACTCCGGGGAGCTGTTTTTT.

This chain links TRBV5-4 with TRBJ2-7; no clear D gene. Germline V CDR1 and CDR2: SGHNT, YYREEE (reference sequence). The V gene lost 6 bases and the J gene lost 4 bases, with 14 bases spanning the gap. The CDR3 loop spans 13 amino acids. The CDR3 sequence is CASNPDGMYEQYF. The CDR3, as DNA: TGTGCCAGCAACCCCGACGGAATGTACGAGCAGTACTTC. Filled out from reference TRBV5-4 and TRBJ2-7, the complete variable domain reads ETGVTQSPTHLIKTRGQQVTLRCSSQSGHNTVSWYQQALGQGPQFIFQYYREEENGRGNFPPRFSGLQFPNYSSELNVNALELDDSALYLCASNPDGMYEQYFGPGTRLTVT.

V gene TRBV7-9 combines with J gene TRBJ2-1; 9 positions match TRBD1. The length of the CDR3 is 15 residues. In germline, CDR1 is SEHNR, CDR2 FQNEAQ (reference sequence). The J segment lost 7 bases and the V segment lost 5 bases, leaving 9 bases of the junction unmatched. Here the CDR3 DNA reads TGTGCCAGCAGCATCGGGACAGGGATGTGGAATGAGCAGTTCTTC. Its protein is CASSIGTGMWNEQFF.

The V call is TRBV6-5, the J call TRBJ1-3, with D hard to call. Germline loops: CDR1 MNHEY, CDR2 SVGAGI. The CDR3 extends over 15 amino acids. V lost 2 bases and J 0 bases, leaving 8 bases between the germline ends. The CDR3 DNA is TGTGCCAGCAGTTACCAGGCCTACTCTGGAAACACCATATATTTT. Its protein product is CASSYQAYSGNTIYF.

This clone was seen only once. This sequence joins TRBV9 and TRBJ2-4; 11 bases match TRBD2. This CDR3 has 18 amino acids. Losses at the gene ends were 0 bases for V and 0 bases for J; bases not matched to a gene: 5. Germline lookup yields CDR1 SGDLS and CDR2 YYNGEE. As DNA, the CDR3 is TGTGCCAGCAGCGTAGGTAGCGGGAGGGCCGTAGCCAAAAACATTCAGTACTTC. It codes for CASSVGSGRAVAKNIQYF.

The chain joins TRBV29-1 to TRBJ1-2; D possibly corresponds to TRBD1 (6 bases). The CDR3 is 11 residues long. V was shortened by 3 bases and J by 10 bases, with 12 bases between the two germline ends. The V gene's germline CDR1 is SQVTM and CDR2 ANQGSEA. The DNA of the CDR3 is TGCAGCGTTGATGGGGGGGGCGCCTACACCTTC. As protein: CSVDGGGAYTF. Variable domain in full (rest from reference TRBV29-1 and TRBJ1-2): SAVISQKPSRDICQRGTSLTIQCQVDSQVTMMFWYRQQPGQSLTLIATANQGSEATYESGFVIDKFPISRPNLTFSTLTVSNMSPEDSSIYLCSVDGGGAYTFGSGTRLTVV.

The CDR3 DNA follows: TGTGCCAGCAGGACGGCCCCTCAAGCTTTCTTT. Translating it yields CASRTAPQAFF. The chain employs TRBV2 and TRBJ1-1; no firm D call. Germline CDR1 is SNHLY and CDR2 is FYNNEI. CDR3 length equals 11 residues. V gave up 6 bases and J gave up 9 bases, with 11 bases separating them.

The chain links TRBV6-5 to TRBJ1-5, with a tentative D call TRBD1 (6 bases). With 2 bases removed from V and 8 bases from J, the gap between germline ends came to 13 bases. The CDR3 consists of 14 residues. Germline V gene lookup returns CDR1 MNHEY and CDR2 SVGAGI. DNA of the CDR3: TGTGCCAGCAGTTACCGAGGGGGGATCGAGCCCCAGCATTTT. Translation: CASSYRGGIEPQHF.

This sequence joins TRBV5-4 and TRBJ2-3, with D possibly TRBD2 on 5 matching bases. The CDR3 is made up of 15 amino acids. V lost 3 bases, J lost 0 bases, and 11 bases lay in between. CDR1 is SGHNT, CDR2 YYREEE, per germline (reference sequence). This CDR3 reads CASSSEGSSTDTQYF. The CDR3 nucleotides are TGTGCCAGCAGCTCCGAGGGATCTAGCACAGATACGCAGTATTTT.

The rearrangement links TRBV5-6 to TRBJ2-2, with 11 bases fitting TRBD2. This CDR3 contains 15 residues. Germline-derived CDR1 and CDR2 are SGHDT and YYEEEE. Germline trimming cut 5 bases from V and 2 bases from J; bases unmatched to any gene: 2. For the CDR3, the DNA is TGTGCCAGCAGGCTAGCGGGGGGAAACACCGGGGAGCTGTTTTTT. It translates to CASRLAGGNTGELFF. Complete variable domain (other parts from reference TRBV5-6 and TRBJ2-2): DAGVTQSPTHLIKTRGQQVTLRCSPKSGHDTVSWYQQALGQGPQFIFQYYEEEERQRGNFPDRFSGHQFPNYSSELNVNALLLGDSALYLCASRLAGGNTGELFFGEGSRLTVL.